Below are 2 T cell receptor beta chains sequenced from a single sample in a study of CD8 T cells in Susac syndrome. Random-hexamer reverse transcription was applied to roughly 0.5 to 1 ug RNA. TCRdb ran MiXCR on the immunoSEQ multiplex PCR reads and lists one entry per CDR3 protein. Here the sample spans some 180,000 distinct CDR3 sequences, about 94% being singletons. Input material: CD4+ T cells from PBMCs. The source is a human donor with Susac syndrome.

The chain recombines TRBV29-1 with TRBJ1-2; D is unresolved. Looked up from germline, CDR1 is SQVTM and CDR2 is ANQGSEA. CDR3 length: 11 amino acids. V lost 6 bases and J 3 bases, leaving 8 bases between the germline ends. The CDR3 protein is CSVGLDYGYTF. The CDR3 coding sequence is TGCAGCGTCGGACTGGACTATGGCTACACCTTC.

V usage is TRBV15 and J usage is TRBJ2-7; D tentatively fits TRBD1 or TRBD2 (5 bases each). Germline CDR1 and CDR2: LNHNV and YYDKDF (reference sequence). CDR3 length: 15 residues. Trimming shortened V by 0 bases and J by 3 bases, and 12 bases separated the two germline ends. The CDR3 DNA sequence: TGTGCCACCAGCAGAGATCCGGGACGGGGCTACGAGCAGTACTTC. Amino acid sequence: CATSRDPGRGYEQYF.